These 2 T cell receptor beta chains share one sample of origin, sequenced in a study of tumor-infiltrating lymphocytes in primary liver carcinoma. A primer matching the constant region was used to make TCR beta cDNA from approximately 520 ng of total RNA. Construction of TCR beta libraries relied on three successive nested multiplex PCR rounds employing slightly modified ARM-PCR. TRBV1-TRBV30 forward primers and a C-beta reverse primer were used in the first two PCR rounds, which each ran for 9 to 10 cycles. Using its own MiXCR run on the multiplex PCR reads, TCRdb lists one record per CDR3 protein. The data hold fewer than 75,000 distinct CDR3 sequences, with around 69% observed a single time. Unsorted bulk tissue of roughly 18-32 mg yielded co-extracted RNA and DNA. What was sequenced was liver tumor tissue from sampling region 4. Subset here: tumor region T4, right-lateral pole. Source of these receptors: a man aged 35 to 55 with primary liver carcinoma and hepatitis B virus infection.

This clonotype was seen only once. One junction end disagrees with the germline gene, perhaps due to a read error. J is TRBJ2-3 and V is TRBV12-3 or TRBV12-4; 9 bases are shared with TRBD2. The CDR3 has 16 amino acids. Here the CDR3 DNA reads TGTGCCAGCACCTCGGGGAGGAGCGGGGGGACAGATACGCAGTGTTTT. It yields the protein CASTSGRSGGTDTQCF.

CDR3 residues: CASSFGIGKIYEQYF. Written as DNA, the CDR3 is TGTGCCAGCAGTTTTGGGATAGGGAAAATCTACGAGCAGTACTTC. The V gene is TRBV12-3 or TRBV12-4, the J gene TRBJ2-7, with D unresolved. The ends were cut back, 3 bases at V and 3 bases at J, with 15 bases in the middle. This CDR3 region has 15 residues.